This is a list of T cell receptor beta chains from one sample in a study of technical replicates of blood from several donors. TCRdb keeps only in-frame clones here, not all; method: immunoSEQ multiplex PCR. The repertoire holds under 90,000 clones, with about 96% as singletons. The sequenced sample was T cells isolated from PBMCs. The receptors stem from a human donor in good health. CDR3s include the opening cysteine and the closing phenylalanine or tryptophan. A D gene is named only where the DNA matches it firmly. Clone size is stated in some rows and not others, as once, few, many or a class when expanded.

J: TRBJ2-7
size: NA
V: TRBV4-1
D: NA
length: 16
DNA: TGCGCCAGCAGCCAATTAGTCCGCGGGATAGCGCGGGAGCAGTACTTC
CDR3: CASSQLVRGIAREQYF

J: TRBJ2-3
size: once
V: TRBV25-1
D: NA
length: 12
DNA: TGTGCCAGCAGGTCTAGCACAGATACGCAGTATTTT
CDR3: CASRSSTDTQYF

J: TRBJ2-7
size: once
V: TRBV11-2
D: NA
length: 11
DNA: TGTGCCAGCAGCTTGAGTGCCGAGCAGTACTTC
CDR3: CASSLSAEQYF

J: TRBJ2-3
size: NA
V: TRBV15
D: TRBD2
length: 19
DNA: TGTGCCACCAGCAGAGCGGTGGCGGGGGGAGACCGAGACACAGATACGCAGTATTTT
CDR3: CATSRAVAGGDRDTDTQYF

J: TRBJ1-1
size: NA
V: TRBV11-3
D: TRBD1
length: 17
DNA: TGTGCCAGCAGCTTAGTTTGGACAGGGGGCTTGGAGACTGAAGCTTTCTTT
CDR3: CASSLVWTGGLETEAFF

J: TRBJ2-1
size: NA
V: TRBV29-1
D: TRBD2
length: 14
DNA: TGCAGCGTCGGTAGGAGACTAGCGGGCAATGAGCAGTTCTTC
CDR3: CSVGRRLAGNEQFF

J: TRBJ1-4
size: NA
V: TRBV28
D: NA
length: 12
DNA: TGTGCCAGCAGTTTCCCGAGAGGAAAACTGTTTTTT
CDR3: CASSFPRGKLFF

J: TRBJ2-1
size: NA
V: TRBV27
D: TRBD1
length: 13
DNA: TGTGCCAGCAGTTTTGGGACAGGGAATGAGCAGTTCTTC
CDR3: CASSFGTGNEQFF

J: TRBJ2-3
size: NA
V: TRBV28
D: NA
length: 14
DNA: TGTGCCAGCAGCCGAGGGACTAGCACAGATACGCAGTATTTT
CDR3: CASSRGTSTDTQYF

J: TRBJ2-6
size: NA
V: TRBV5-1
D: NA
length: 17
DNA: TGCGCCAGCAGCGGGAACAGGGATAGCTCTGGGGCCAACGTCCTGACTTTC
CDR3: CASSGNRDSSGANVLTF

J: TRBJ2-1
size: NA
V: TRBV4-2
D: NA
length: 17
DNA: TGTGCCAGCAGCCATGCCCTCCTGGATCTCGGAGGCAATGAGCAGTTCTTC
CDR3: CASSHALLDLGGNEQFF

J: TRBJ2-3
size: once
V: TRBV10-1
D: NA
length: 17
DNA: TGCGCCAGCAGTTCCGCCAGGACTGTAACTAGCACAGATACGCAGTATTTT
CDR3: CASSSARTVTSTDTQYF

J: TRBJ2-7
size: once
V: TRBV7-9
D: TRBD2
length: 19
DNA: TGTGCCAGCAGCTTAGGGGGGACTAGCGGGATAATGTCTCAGTACGAGCAGTACTTC
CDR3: CASSLGGTSGIMSQYEQYF

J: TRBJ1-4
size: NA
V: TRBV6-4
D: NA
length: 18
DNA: TGTGCCAGCAGTGACGGTGACAGAAGCCAGGCAACTAATGAAAAACTGTTTTTT
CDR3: CASSDGDRSQATNEKLFF

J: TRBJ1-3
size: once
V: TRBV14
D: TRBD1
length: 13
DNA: TGTGCCAGCAGCCCACAGGGGGGAAACACCATATATTTT
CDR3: CASSPQGGNTIYF

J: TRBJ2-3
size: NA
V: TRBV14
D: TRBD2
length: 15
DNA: TGTGCCAGCAGCCTACTAGCGTGGGGCCCGGATACGCAGTATTTT
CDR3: CASSLLAWGPDTQYF

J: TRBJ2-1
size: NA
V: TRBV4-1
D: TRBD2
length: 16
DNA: TGCGCCAGCAGACCAAATAGTGGACTAGGGAGCAGTGAGCAGTTCTTC
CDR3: CASRPNSGLGSSEQFF

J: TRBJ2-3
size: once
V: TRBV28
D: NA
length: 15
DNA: TGTGCCAGCAGTTTATACACCCTAGGAGCAGATACGCAGTATTTT
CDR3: CASSLYTLGADTQYF

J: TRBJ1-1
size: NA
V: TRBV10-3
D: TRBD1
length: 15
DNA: TGTGCCATCAGTGAGTCACAGGGGACCAACACTGAAGCTTTCTTT
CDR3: CAISESQGTNTEAFF

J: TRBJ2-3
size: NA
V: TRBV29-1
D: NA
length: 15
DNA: TGCAGCGTTCGCGAGGGGTGGGAGGTCCCAGATACGCAGTATTTT
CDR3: CSVREGWEVPDTQYF

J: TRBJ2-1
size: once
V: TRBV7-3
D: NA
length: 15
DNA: TGTGCCAGCAGCGCCACTAGACTGGGTGGTGATGAGCAGTTCTTC
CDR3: CASSATRLGGDEQFF

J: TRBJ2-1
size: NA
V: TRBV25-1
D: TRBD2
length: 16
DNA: TGTGCCAGCAGTGCCCGGGGCGGGGGGGCCTTCAATGAGCAGTTCTTC
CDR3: CASSARGGGAFNEQFF

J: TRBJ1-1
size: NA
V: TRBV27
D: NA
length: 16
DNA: TGTGCCAGCAGTTTATTTGGGCCAGTCCGTGGCACTGAAGCTTTCTTT
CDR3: CASSLFGPVRGTEAFF

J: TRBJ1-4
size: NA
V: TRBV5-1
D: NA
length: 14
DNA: TGCGCCAGCAGCTTACAGGGAGGGGATGAAAAACTGTTTTTT
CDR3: CASSLQGGDEKLFF

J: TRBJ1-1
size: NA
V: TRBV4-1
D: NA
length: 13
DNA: TGCGCCAGCAGCCAGTCGGGGGGGACTGAAGCTTTCTTT
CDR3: CASSQSGGTEAFF

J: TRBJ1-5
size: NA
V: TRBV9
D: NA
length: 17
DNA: TGTGCCAGCAGCGTAGGGGCGGTGCAGGGAGGGAATCAGCCCCAGCATTTT
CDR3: CASSVGAVQGGNQPQHF